This TCR beta chain was captured in a study of control samples from healthy donors and cancer patients. Profiled with immunoSEQ multiplex PCR; TCRdb holds only in-frame clones, not every one. This table has about 94,000 clones, approximately 90% appearing once. The sequence was collected from a woman aged 18-29 years in good health. Material for sequencing was blood.

CDR3: CASSRQGEWEEKLFF. In nucleotides, the CDR3 is TGCGCCAGCAGTCGACAGGGAGAGTGGGAAGAAAAACTGTTTTTT. This chain uses TRBV5-1 with TRBJ1-4; TRBD1 matches 7 bases. In germline, CDR1 is SGHRS, CDR2 YFSETQ. V shed 5 bases, J shed 8 bases, and the junction held 12 bases outside the gene matches. The CDR3 is 15 amino acids. Looking up the rest from reference TRBV5-1 and TRBJ1-4 gives the full variable domain: KAGVTQTPRYLIKTRGQQVTLSCSPISGHRSVSWYQQTPGQGLQFLFEYFSETQRNKGNFPGRFSGRQFSNSRSEMNVSTLELGDSALYLCASSRQGEWEEKLFFGSGTQLSVL.